A selection of T cell receptor beta chains follows, all from one sample in a study of a mutant IDH1 vaccine in newly diagnosed glioma. Profiled with immunoSEQ multiplex PCR; TCRdb holds only in-frame clones, not every one. The table records over 60,000 clones, around nine tenths of them present only once. These receptors' antigens are unknown. The sequenced sample was PBMCs, obtained from a glioma patient whose treatment included an IDH1 peptide vaccine. These receptors originate from a man aged 40-49 years with glioma. Both conserved end residues are part of each CDR3. A D gene is named only where the DNA matches it firmly. Part of the rows lack a size; the others show once, few, many or a class for expanded clones.

clone_size,d_call,j_call,cdr3_length,v_call,cdr3_aa,cdr3_nt
NA,NA,TRBJ2-3,15,TRBV7-9,CASAKDGRSLDTQYF,TGTGCCAGCGCCAAGGACGGAAGGTCATTGGATACGCAGTATTTT
NA,NA,TRBJ2-1,13,TRBV30,CAWMKGEYNEQFF,TGTGCCTGGATGAAGGGGGAATACAATGAGCAGTTCTTC
NA,NA,TRBJ1-5,13,TRBV28,CASWGGGNQPQHF,TGTGCCAGTTGGGGGGGCGGCAATCAGCCCCAGCATTTT
NA,TRBD1,TRBJ1-4,13,TRBV5-1,CASSLGQGKKLFF,TGCGCCAGCAGCTTGGGACAGGGCAAAAAACTGTTTTTT
NA,NA,TRBJ2-6,16,TRBV25-1,CASSLSQGTGANVLTF,TGTGCCAGCAGCCTCTCCCAGGGTACTGGGGCCAACGTCCTGACTTTC
NA,TRBD2,TRBJ2-5,14,TRBV7-2,CASSSPGGQETQYF,TGTGCCAGCAGCTCCCCGGGAGGCCAAGAGACCCAGTACTTC
NA,TRBD1,TRBJ1-3,15,TRBV5-1,CASSPDRASGNTIYF,TGCGCCAGCAGCCCCGACAGGGCTTCTGGAAACACCATATATTTT
once,NA,TRBJ1-2,15,TRBV4-2,CASSQDSRTAYGYTF,TGTGCCAGCAGCCAAGATTCGAGAACCGCCTATGGCTACACCTTC
NA,NA,TRBJ2-3,14,TRBV5-4,CASSPASVPDTQYF,TGTGCCAGCAGCCCCGCTAGCGTCCCAGATACGCAGTATTTT
NA,TRBD1,TRBJ1-4,15,TRBV5-6,CASSLTGVEGEKLFF,TGTGCCAGCAGCTTGACAGGGGTTGAGGGTGAAAAACTGTTTTTT
NA,NA,TRBJ1-3,16,TRBV11-2,CASTPGIGFSGNTIYF,TGTGCCAGCACCCCCGGCATCGGGTTTAGCGGAAACACCATATATTTT
NA,NA,TRBJ1-1,16,TRBV4-1,CASSQTTGLMNTEAFF,TGCGCCAGCAGCCAAACGACAGGACTCATGAACACTGAAGCTTTCTTT
NA,NA,TRBJ2-5,11,TRBV20-1,CSVYFQETQYF,TGCAGTGTCTACTTCCAAGAGACCCAGTACTTC
NA,NA,TRBJ2-7,15,TRBV28,CASTRVGRFVSEQYF,TGTGCCAGCACCCGGGTGGGCAGGTTTGTCTCCGAGCAGTACTTC
NA,NA,TRBJ2-2,14,TRBV27,CASSWGKITGELFF,TGTGCCAGCAGTTGGGGGAAGATCACCGGAGAGCTGTTTTTT
NA,NA,TRBJ1-1,13,TRBV7-9,CASSLGPDTEAFF,TGTGCCAGCAGCTTAGGCCCAGACACTGAAGCTTTCTTT
NA,NA,TRBJ1-1,15,TRBV27,CASRGKGWQGTEAFF,TGTGCCAGCAGGGGTAAAGGCTGGCAGGGCACTGAAGCTTTCTTT
once,NA,TRBJ2-3,14,TRBV27,CASSPGTAPDTQYF,TGTGCCAGCAGTCCAGGGACTGCCCCAGATACGCAGTATTTT
NA,NA,TRBJ1-4,16,TRBV10-1,CASSESRGATNEKLFF,TGCGCCAGCAGTGAGTCGCGGGGGGCAACTAATGAAAAACTGTTTTTT
NA,TRBD1,TRBJ1-2,13,TRBV5-1,CASSFGQGKGYTF,TGCGCCAGCAGCTTCGGACAGGGTAAAGGCTACACCTTC
NA,NA,TRBJ2-7,14,TRBV25-1,CASSELAGSYEQYF,TGTGCCAGCAGTGAACTTGCGGGATCCTACGAGCAGTACTTC
NA,NA,TRBJ2-2,15,TRBV6-1,CASSPRGWRSGELFF,TGTGCCAGCAGTCCCCGGGGGTGGAGGTCCGGGGAGCTGTTTTTT
NA,NA,TRBJ1-1,12,TRBV7-9,CASSLLVTEAFF,TGTGCCAGCAGCTTACTCGTGACTGAAGCTTTCTTT
NA,NA,TRBJ2-2,16,TRBV5-1,CASSIRQGGNTGELFF,TGCGCCAGCAGCATTCGACAGGGAGGAAACACCGGGGAGCTGTTTTTT
once,TRBD1,TRBJ1-4,14,TRBV6-6,CASRGTGGNEKLFF,TGTGCCAGCAGGGGGACAGGGGGCAATGAAAAACTGTTTTTT
NA,NA,TRBJ2-3,13,TRBV4-3,CASSQDRQDTQYF,TGCGCCAGCAGCCAAGATCGGCAGGATACGCAGTATTTT
NA,NA,TRBJ1-1,16,TRBV2,CASSEPFGRVSTEAFF,TGTGCCAGCAGTGAACCCTTCGGGCGGGTTTCCACTGAAGCTTTCTTT
NA,TRBD1,TRBJ2-7,15,TRBV5-1,CASSLDPQGSGEQYF,TGCGCCAGCAGCTTGGATCCACAGGGGAGTGGAGAGCAGTACTTC
NA,TRBD1,TRBJ1-5,14,TRBV7-9,CASRDRGPNQPQHF,TGTGCCAGCAGGGACAGGGGGCCAAATCAGCCCCAGCATTTT
NA,NA,TRBJ1-5,15,TRBV2,CASSVRRDANQPQHF,TGTGCCAGCAGTGTGCGACGGGATGCAAATCAGCCCCAGCATTTT
NA,TRBD1,TRBJ1-2,11,TRBV29-1,CSVGTGAGYTF,TGCAGCGTGGGGACAGGCGCGGGCTACACCTTC
NA,TRBD2,TRBJ2-5,13,TRBV4-2,CASSQAGGGTQYF,TGTGCCAGCAGCCAAGCGGGAGGGGGAACCCAGTACTTC
NA,TRBD1,TRBJ2-4,16,TRBV2,CASSPGQGAPKNIQYF,TGTGCCAGCAGTCCGGGACAGGGCGCGCCCAAAAACATTCAGTACTTC
NA,NA,TRBJ2-2,16,TRBV4-1,CASSHALGTNTGELFF,TGCGCCAGCAGCCATGCTCTTGGGACCAACACCGGGGAGCTGTTTTTT
NA,NA,TRBJ1-1,14,TRBV5-1,CASSAQSLNTEAFF,TGCGCCAGCAGTGCACAGAGTCTGAACACTGAAGCTTTCTTT
NA,NA,TRBJ1-5,14,TRBV18,CASSPGGGGQPQHF,TGTGCCAGCTCACCGGGGGGTGGAGGTCAGCCCCAGCATTTT
NA,NA,TRBJ1-3,16,TRBV18,CASSPPGGYSGNTIYF,TGTGCCAGCTCACCACCGGGTGGCTACTCTGGAAACACCATATATTTT
NA,TRBD2,TRBJ2-7,16,TRBV2,CASSEVTSGRSYEQYF,TGTGCCAGCAGTGAAGTTACTAGCGGGAGATCCTACGAGCAGTACTTC
NA,NA,TRBJ2-6,18,TRBV27,CASRRDGFSRPGANVLTF,TGTGCCAGCAGACGGGACGGTTTCTCGCGGCCTGGGGCCAACGTCCTGACTTTC
NA,NA,TRBJ1-5,15,TRBV19,CASSIDQGYNQPQHF,TGTGCCAGTAGTATAGACCAGGGGTACAATCAGCCCCAGCATTTT
NA,NA,TRBJ1-1,13,TRBV2,CASSGTVNTEAFF,TGTGCCAGCAGTGGGACAGTGAACACTGAAGCTTTCTTT
NA,NA,TRBJ1-4,16,TRBV5-1,CASSVGRGAEAEKLFF,TGCGCCAGCAGCGTTGGAAGGGGCGCAGAAGCTGAAAAACTGTTTTTT
NA,NA,TRBJ1-4,15,TRBV5-1,CASSANTATNEKLFF,TGCGCCAGCAGCGCGAATACGGCTACTAATGAAAAACTGTTTTTT
NA,TRBD2,TRBJ2-1,14,TRBV9,CASSGLAGYNEQFF,TGTGCCAGCAGCGGACTAGCGGGATACAATGAGCAGTTCTTC
NA,TRBD2,TRBJ2-3,17,TRBV4-2,CASSQDRTSGSTDTQYF,TGTGCCAGCAGCCAAGACCGGACTAGCGGGAGTACAGATACGCAGTATTTT
NA,NA,TRBJ1-1,15,TRBV6-5,CASSYSRGGNTEAFF,TGTGCCAGCAGTTACTCGAGAGGGGGGAACACTGAAGCTTTCTTT
NA,NA,TRBJ2-7,18,TRBV15,CATSGARGGAQSSYEQYF,TGTGCCACCAGCGGCGCCCGAGGGGGGGCGCAGAGCTCCTACGAGCAGTACTTC
NA,NA,TRBJ1-6,15,TRBV28,CASSRGAEGDSPLHF,TGTGCCAGCAGTCGCGGGGCAGAAGGGGATTCACCCCTCCACTTT
once,NA,TRBJ2-3,15,TRBV2,CASSETVSRTDTQYF,TGTGCCAGCAGTGAAACAGTGAGCCGCACAGATACGCAGTATTTT
NA,TRBD1,TRBJ1-5,15,TRBV6-1,CASILGQGGYQPQHF,TGTGCCAGCATTTTAGGACAGGGAGGGTATCAGCCCCAGCATTTT
NA,TRBD2,TRBJ2-7,15,TRBV7-2,CASTPTSGSPYEQYF,TGTGCCAGCACTCCTACTAGCGGCAGCCCCTACGAGCAGTACTTC
NA,NA,TRBJ2-6,16,TRBV11-3,CASSLGAGTGANVLTF,TGTGCCAGCAGCTTAGGAGCAGGGACTGGGGCCAACGTCCTGACTTTC
NA,NA,TRBJ1-3,15,TRBV4-2,CASSVGATRGNTIYF,TGTGCCAGCAGCGTGGGGGCCACGCGTGGAAACACCATATATTTT
NA,TRBD1,TRBJ1-1,13,TRBV6-5,CASSYPGTVEAFF,TGTGCCAGCAGTTACCCCGGGACAGTTGAAGCTTTCTTT
NA,TRBD2,TRBJ2-5,16,TRBV5-6,CASSFGNSGGKETQYF,TGTGCCAGCAGCTTCGGGAATAGCGGGGGTAAAGAGACCCAGTACTTC